The 15 T cell receptor beta chains below come from one sample, sequenced in a study of CD8+ T cells in alopecia areata. Specified treatment: oral pan-JAK inhibitor, 5-10 mg twice daily. Extracted from the samples, RNA was reverse transcribed into cDNA to serve as the sequencing template. Sequenced by immunoSEQ multiplex PCR; TCRdb stores in-frame clones only, minus some. The repertoire holds about 200,000 clones, with more than 45% as singletons. The starting material was CD4+ T cells sorted from blood, obtained at week 4, from a patient treated with tofacitinib. The origin of the receptors is a human donor with alopecia areata.

In this sample, this clone turned up once. The genes are TRBV5-6 and TRBJ1-1; no reliable D call. This CDR3 contains 13 residues. V was trimmed by 0 bases and J by 1 base, leaving 4 bases between them. Germline values: CDR1 SGHDT, CDR2 YYEEEE. The chain's CDR3 is CASSLGANTEAFF. The CDR3 DNA follows: TGTGCCAGCAGCTTGGGGGCGAACACTGAAGCTTTCTTT.

The chain carries TRBV29-1 and TRBJ2-1; 7 nucleotides align to TRBD1. CDR1 is SQVTM and CDR2 is ANQGSEA in the germline V gene. With 4 bases clipped from V and 0 bases from J, the junction kept 6 bases outside the gene matches. CDR3 size: 15 residues. Here the CDR3 reads CSVAYRGSSYNEQFF. CDR3 in DNA: TGCAGCGTTGCATACAGGGGAAGCTCCTACAATGAGCAGTTCTTC.

This clone occurred a few times. The sample holds other DNA sequences that translate to the same CDR3. This rearrangement joins TRBV18 to TRBJ2-2, with D unresolved. The V end lost 0 bases, the J end lost 2 bases, and 4 bases lay between the germline ends. The CDR3 consists of 14 residues. Per the germline V gene, CDR1 is KGHSH and CDR2 is LQKENI. This CDR3 reads CASSPPGNTGELFF. The CDR3 DNA is TGTGCCAGCTCACCACCGGGCAACACCGGGGAGCTGTTTTTT.

This clone was seen only a few times. Distinct nucleotide sequences in the sample also encode this CDR3. The gene calls are TRBV9 and TRBJ1-2; D is possibly TRBD1 (6 bases). The germline V gene encodes CDR1 SGDLS and CDR2 YYNGEE. The V gene lost 4 bases and the J gene lost 1 base, with 14 bases spanning the gap. CDR3 length equals 15 residues. The CDR3 loop is CASSSRDTNNYGYTF. The CDR3 region has the DNA TGTGCCAGCAGCTCAAGGGACACCAATAACTATGGCTACACCTTC.

There are a few counts of this clone. Here the CDR3 DNA reads TGTGCCAGCAGTGCCCGGACAGGGAATACGAATTCACCCCTCCACTTT. This codes for CASSARTGNTNSPLHF. The chain joins TRBV2 to TRBJ1-6, with TRBD1 matching over 8 bases. The CDR3 is made up of 16 amino acids. Looked up from germline, CDR1 is SNHLY and CDR2 is FYNNEI. Trimming removed 4 bases from V and 7 bases from J; junction bases left unmatched: 9. The full variable domain, completed using reference TRBV2 and TRBJ1-6, is EPEVTQTPSHQVTQMGQEVILRCVPISNHLYFYWYRQILGQKVEFLVSFYNNEISEKSEIFDDQFSVERPDGSNFTLKIRSTKLEDSAMYFCASSARTGNTNSPLHFGNGTRLTVT.

This clone appeared once. In DNA form, the CDR3 reads TGCGCCAGCAGCCAAGACAGGGTGACCCACGGGGAGCTGTTTTTT. Encoded protein: CASSQDRVTHGELFF. The chain uses TRBV4-3 and TRBJ2-2, with D perhaps matching TRBD1 (5 bases). The germline V gene has CDR1 LGHNA and CDR2 YSLEER. The germline V and J ends were trimmed by 0 bases and 7 bases, with 12 bases remaining between them. CDR3 length: 15 residues.

The table lists this clone with a few counts. This chain connects TRBV5-1 to TRBJ2-1; 7 bases align to TRBD2. Germline lookup yields CDR1 SGHRS and CDR2 YFSETQ. The CDR3 contains 15 residues. The V and J ends lost 0 bases and 10 bases, in that order; junction bases with no gene match: 10. The CDR3 DNA follows: TGCGCCAGCAGCTTGGATCCGGGGGGATTATCCGAGCAGTTCTTC. As protein: CASSLDPGGLSEQFF. Using reference TRBV5-1 and TRBJ2-1 for the parts outside the CDR3, the full variable domain is KAGVTQTPRYLIKTRGQQVTLSCSPISGHRSVSWYQQTPGQGLQFLFEYFSETQRNKGNFPGRFSGRQFSNSRSEMNVSTLELGDSALYLCASSLDPGGLSEQFFGPGTRLTVL.

The chain employs TRBV2 and TRBJ1-6; 10 bases are a match to TRBD1. V shed 4 bases and J 8 bases; nucleotides not matched to a gene: 14. The CDR3 has 18 residues. Germline V gene sequence: CDR1 SNHLY, CDR2 FYNNEI. The CDR3 DNA follows: TGTGCCAGCAGTGTATCGACAGGGGGCTCTTCGGTTGATTCACCCCTCCACTTT. Its protein product is CASSVSTGGSSVDSPLHF.

The CDR3, as DNA: TGCGCCAGCAGCCCAACAAGGGCCTCAGGGGGGCAGTACTTC. Its protein is CASSPTRASGGQYF. The rearrangement uses TRBV4-3 and TRBJ2-7; 7 bases are a match to TRBD1. The V gene's germline CDR1 is LGHNA and CDR2 YSLEER. Losses at the gene ends were 4 bases for V and 9 bases for J; bases not matched to a gene: 12. This CDR3 has 14 residues.

The genes are TRBV29-1 and TRBJ1-1, with unresolved D. V dropped 1 base and J dropped 1 base, with 7 bases sitting between them. Germline V gene sequence: CDR1 SQVTM, CDR2 ANQGSEA. This CDR3 contains 13 residues. The CDR3 nucleotides are TGCAGCGTTGAAGTACAAGAGAACACTGAAGCTTTCTTT. Protein: CSVEVQENTEAFF.

This chain joins TRBV27 and TRBJ2-2; D not certain. The V gene's germline CDR1 is MNHEY and CDR2 SMNVEV (reference sequence). The CDR3 runs to 14 residues. Trimming removed 3 bases from V and 4 bases from J, with 9 bases in between. The CDR3 loop is CASSFVISTGELFF. The CDR3 DNA follows: TGTGCCAGCAGTTTCGTAATATCCACCGGGGAGCTGTTTTTT.

The chain links TRBV5-1 to TRBJ2-7; 11 bases are a match to TRBD1. Germline values: CDR1 SGHRS, CDR2 YFSETQ. V trimming: 6 bases; J trimming: 7 bases; junction bases outside the gene matches: 12. There are 15 residues in the CDR3. The CDR3 DNA follows: TGCGCCAGCACCCCGGACAGGGGGCATTTTCTGGAGCAGTACTTC. As protein: CASTPDRGHFLEQYF.

V usage is TRBV5-1 and J usage is TRBJ2-2, with D possibly matching TRBD1 (6 bases). V lost 4 bases and J 2 bases, leaving 12 bases between the germline ends. Per the germline V gene, CDR1 is SGHRS and CDR2 is YFSETQ. The CDR3 length is 15 residues. CDR3 coding DNA: TGCGCCAGCAGCCCCAACAGGGCTAACACCGGGGAGCTGTTTTTT. It yields the protein CASSPNRANTGELFF.

The V gene is TRBV5-1, the J gene TRBJ2-7; D is ambiguous. The germline CDR1 and CDR2 sequences are SGHRS and YFSETQ. Trimming removed 0 bases from V and 3 bases from J, with 13 bases in between. The CDR3 contains 15 residues. CDR3 sequence (DNA): TGCGCCAGCAGCTTGGCCCTAACCGCTAACTACGAGCAGTACTTC. Protein: CASSLALTANYEQYF.

The V gene is TRBV30, the J gene TRBJ2-3, with 7 bases lining up with TRBD1. With V trimmed by 5 bases and J by 0 bases, 5 bases remained unmatched. The V gene's germline CDR1 is GTSNPN and CDR2 SVGIG (reference sequence). The CDR3 consists of 14 residues. This chain's CDR3 is CAWSTGPSTDTQYF. The CDR3 DNA sequence: TGTGCCTGGTCGACAGGGCCTAGCACAGATACGCAGTATTTT.